One sample yielded the 9 T cell receptor beta chains listed below, sequenced in a study of T cells in Graves' hyperthyroidism and ophthalmopathy. TCR beta CDR3 regions were amplified from RNA transcripts. The HTBI primer set served for first-round RT-PCR of the TCR CDR3. Via MiXCR, TCRdb re-called the multiplex PCR reads, giving one row per CDR3 protein. The profile covers fewer than 550,000 distinct CDR3 sequences, with 24% appearing a single time and 10% to 12% taken by the ten largest. The source material was blood. These receptors were collected from a woman in her twenties or thirties with Graves' ophthalmopathy.

Here the CDR3 reads CASSPSVTGTQYF. The CDR3 DNA reads TGTGCCAGCAGTCCAAGTGTTACCGGGACCCAGTACTTC. The chain recombines TRBV28 with TRBJ2-5; no clear D gene. V lost 5 bases and J lost 7, with 14 bases in between. The CDR3 totals 13 residues. Looked up from germline, CDR1 is MDHEN and CDR2 is SYDVKM.

The rearrangement uses TRBV28 and TRBJ1-2, with 8 bases lining up with TRBD1. Germline V gives CDR1 MDHEN, CDR2 SYDVKM. The J segment lost 8 bases and the V segment lost 6 bases, leaving 8 bases of the junction unmatched. The CDR3 is made up of 13 amino acids. CDR3 region: CASRRQGARGYTF. The CDR3 coding sequence is TGTGCCAGCAGGCGGCAGGGGGCAAGGGGCTACACCTTC.

Concerning this clonotype itself: A much larger clone lies a single base off, so this may be a read error. The chain recombines TRBV27 with TRBJ1-2, with 7 bases identical to TRBD1. The CDR3 contains 16 residues. CDR1 and CDR2 from the germline V gene are MNHEY and SMNVEV (reference sequence). J lost 4 bases, V lost 10 bases, and 18 bases had no gene match. CDR3 loop: CANREGWGAGGYGYTF. The CDR3 DNA is TGTGCCAACCGGGAGGGGTGGGGCGCAGGGGGCTATGGCTACACCTTC.

Many counts were recorded for this clonotype. This chain joins TRBV6-2 or TRBV6-3 and TRBJ2-7; 7 bases match TRBD2. V shed 7 bases, J shed 4 bases, and the junction held 4 bases outside the gene matches. From germline, CDR1 is MNHEY and CDR2 SVGEGT. This CDR3 region has 12 residues. The CDR3 protein is CASNDGGYEQYF. CDR3 nucleotide sequence: TGTGCCAGCAACGACGGGGGGTACGAGCAGTACTTC.

The chain joins TRBV4-1 to TRBJ2-7; 12 positions agree with TRBD1. CDR3 length: 15 amino acids. Per the germline V gene, CDR1 is MGHRA and CDR2 is YSYEKL. V gave up 3 bases and J gave up 6 bases; unmatched junction bases: 6. CDR3 coding DNA: TGCGCCAGCAGCCATCCGGGACAGGGGGCGGTCGAGCAGTACTTC. Protein product: CASSHPGQGAVEQYF.

The V gene is TRBV27, the J gene TRBJ1-1, with D unresolved. V lost 3 bases, J lost 4 bases, and 12 bases lay in between. The CDR3 sequence is 14 residues long. Per the germline V gene, CDR1 is MNHEY and CDR2 is SMNVEV (reference sequence). In DNA form, the CDR3 reads TGTGCCAGCAGTTTCGGGCGGGCCTCCACTGAAGCTTTCTTT. It yields the protein CASSFGRASTEAFF.

At least ten counts were recorded for this clonotype. V gene TRBV28 combines with J gene TRBJ1-1, with D perhaps TRBD1 (5 bases). Trimming removed 1 base from V and 3 bases from J, with 15 bases in between. From germline, CDR1 is MDHEN and CDR2 SYDVKM. The CDR3 spans 16 residues. In nucleotides, the CDR3 is TGTGCCAGCAGTTTATACGGTTCGGGACGCCACACTGAAGCTTTCTTT. It yields the protein CASSLYGSGRHTEAFF.

There are many counts of this clonotype. The V gene is TRBV12-3 or TRBV12-4, the J gene TRBJ2-6, with D unresolved. CDR3 length: 13 residues. The V end was cut by 2 bases, the J end by 5 bases, with 4 bases between. In DNA form, the CDR3 reads TGTGCCAGCAGTTTAAGGAGGGCCAACGTCCTGACTTTC. It codes for CASSLRRANVLTF.

V is TRBV28 and J is TRBJ2-2; D gene ambiguous. Trimming took 1 base from V and 2 from J, leaving 11 bases between them. CDR1 is MDHEN, CDR2 SYDVKM, per germline. This CDR3 comprises 16 residues. CDR3 protein: CASSLFILANTGELFF. CDR3 DNA sequence: TGTGCCAGCAGTTTATTCATCCTGGCCAACACCGGGGAGCTGTTTTTT.